This T cell receptor (beta chain) was sequenced in a study of CD8 T cells in ankylosing spondylitis. Study-level results: One TCR beta motif, made up of under ten highly homologous variants, appeared characteristic of ankylosing spondylitis blood. The authors found the disease-linked clones to be CD8+ and relatively rare in peripheral blood.

The ends lost 2 bases at V and 4 bases at J; junction bases unmatched: 4. Looked up from germline, CDR1 is SGHAT and CDR2 is FQNNGV. The CDR3 is 16 amino acids. One entry per CDR3 protein results from TCRdb running MiXCR on the 5' RACE reads. This table holds approximately 440,000 distinct CDR3 sequences, 17% found once. In regard to this clonotype: Antigen specificity is unknown.

V usage is TRBV11-2 and J usage is TRBJ2-2, with 10 bases fitting TRBD2. Sequenced input: blood, either unsorted or a sorted T cell fraction (not recorded which). This clonotype originated in a male donor with ankylosing spondylitis. This CDR3 is CASSLKGLASTGELFF. The DNA of the CDR3 is TGTGCCAGCAGCTTAAAGGGACTAGCGAGCACCGGGGAGCTGTTTTTT.